These 29 T cell receptor beta chains were all obtained from the same sample, sequenced in a study of blood T cell repertoires in COVID-19. Here immunoSEQ multiplex PCR was the method, and the copy in TCRdb shows in-frame clones only, minus some. The table lists about 240,000 clones, around 90% of them singletons, with just over 7% in the top ten. Material: peripheral blood. These receptors were taken from a man aged 60 to 69 who had recovered from COVID-19.

V usage is TRBV28 and J usage is TRBJ1-4, with D possibly being TRBD1 (6 bases). From germline, CDR1 is MDHEN and CDR2 SYDVKM. V was clipped by 5 bases and J by 3 bases, with 13 bases between them. CDR3 size: 15 residues. CDR3 nucleotides: TGTGCCAGCAGTCCGGCGGGGGCGGCTAATGAAAAACTGTTTTTT. Translating gives CASSPAGAANEKLFF.

The rearrangement uses TRBV9 and TRBJ2-5; D may be TRBD2 (5 bases). V lost 3 bases, J lost 2 bases, and 14 bases lay in between. The germline V gene encodes CDR1 SGDLS and CDR2 YYNGEE. The CDR3 contains 15 residues. The CDR3 bases are TGTGCCAGCAGCGGAGCGCGAGGGCGGCAAGAGACCCAGTACTTC. This gives the protein CASSGARGRQETQYF. Full variable domain (missing parts from reference TRBV9 and TRBJ2-5): DSGVTQTPKHLITATGQRVTLRCSPRSGDLSVYWYQQSLDQGLQFLIQYYNGEERAKGNILERFSAQQFPDLHSELNLSSLELGDSALYFCASSGARGRQETQYFGPGTRLLVL.

This rearrangement joins TRBV4-1 to TRBJ1-6, with D possibly being TRBD1 (5 bases). Looked up from germline, CDR1 is MGHRA and CDR2 is YSYEKL. The CDR3 runs to 15 residues. V lost 3 bases to trimming and J lost 9 bases, with 15 bases between them. CDR3 DNA: TGCGCCAGCAGCCATCCCGGGGGGGGAATTTCACCCCTCCACTTT. Its protein is CASSHPGGGISPLHF.

This rearrangement joins TRBV18 to TRBJ2-3, with D perhaps matching TRBD1 (5 bases). This CDR3 comprises 15 residues. Deletions cut 5 bases from V and 0 bases from J, with 12 bases between. Germline loops: CDR1 KGHSH, CDR2 LQKENI. Here the CDR3 reads CASSWSRASTDTQYF. CDR3 DNA: TGTGCCAGCTCATGGAGCAGGGCTAGCACAGATACGCAGTATTTT.

This clone was seen just once. The CDR3 loop is CASSLRTFNQPQHF. CDR3 DNA sequence: TGTGCCAGCAGTCTCAGGACATTCAATCAGCCCCAGCATTTT. The chain is built from TRBV28 and TRBJ1-5; perhaps TRBD1 as D (5 bases). This CDR3 comprises 14 residues. The V gene's germline CDR1 is MDHEN and CDR2 SYDVKM. The ends were cut back, 5 bases at V and 3 bases at J, with 11 bases in the middle.

V usage is TRBV29-1 and J usage is TRBJ1-2, with D tentatively TRBD1 (5 bases). CDR3 length: 13 amino acids. V was cut by 2 bases and J by 1 base, with 8 bases left in between. Per the germline V gene, CDR1 is SQVTM and CDR2 is ANQGSEA. The CDR3 spells CSVERGGNYGYTF. CDR3 nucleotides: TGCAGCGTTGAAAGGGGAGGTAACTATGGCTACACCTTC.

This chain joins TRBV21-1 and TRBJ1-2; TRBD1, the table's D call, was not compared with the DNA. TRBV21-1 is recorded as a pseudogene. The CDR3 is made up of 15 amino acids. Here the CDR3 DNA reads TGTGCCAGCAGCGGCTGGACAGGGGAGTTGGACGGCTACACCTTC. This codes for CASSGWTGELDGYTF.

The chain is built from TRBV7-2 and TRBJ2-5, with a possible D match to TRBD2 (7 bases). CDR1 and CDR2 from the germline V gene are SGHTA and FQGNSA. V shed 5 bases and J shed 4 bases, with 17 bases lying between them. The length of the CDR3 is 15 residues. As DNA, the CDR3 is TGTGCCAGCAGCCTACGTTTCGGGGGGCGAGAGACCCAGTACTTC. This codes for CASSLRFGGRETQYF.

V is TRBV19 and J is TRBJ1-2; D might be TRBD1 (6 bases). Trimming removed 6 bases at V and 2 bases at J, with 10 bases between. Germline V gives CDR1 LNHDA, CDR2 SQIVND (reference sequence). The CDR3 is 13 amino acids. The CDR3 here is CASSQQGNYGYTF. CDR3 sequence (DNA): TGTGCCAGTAGCCAACAGGGAAACTATGGCTACACCTTC.

The genes are TRBV2 and TRBJ2-3, with D unresolved. CDR1 SNHLY and CDR2 FYNNEI come from the germline V gene. Trimming stripped 4 bases from V and 5 bases from J, with 16 bases between. The CDR3 length is 15 residues. The CDR3 region is CASSVVLVSIDTQYF. The CDR3 coding sequence is TGTGCCAGCAGTGTAGTGCTAGTGAGTATAGATACGCAGTATTTT.

The J gene is TRBJ1-4, the V gene TRBV7-8; maybe TRBD1 (5 bases). The CDR3 spans 16 residues. V dropped 4 bases and J dropped 2 bases, with 14 bases sitting between them. The germline gives CDR1 SGHVS, CDR2 FQNEAQ. The CDR3 DNA is TGTGCCAGCAGCTCGCCACCAGGGAGGACTAATGAAAAACTGTTTTTT. This encodes CASSSPPGRTNEKLFF.

The chain has TRBV6-2 or TRBV6-3 and TRBJ2-1; TRBD2 matches 12 bases. CDR1 is MNHEY and CDR2 is SVGEGT in the germline V gene. The CDR3 spans 17 residues. Trimming cost V 6 bases and J 4 bases; bases outside gene matches: 10. The CDR3 here is CASSQTSGGGKYNEQFF. The CDR3 nucleotides read TGTGCCAGCAGCCAGACTAGCGGGGGAGGCAAGTACAATGAGCAGTTCTTC.

The chain combines TRBV3-1 (or the pseudogene TRBV3-2) with TRBJ1-2, with 10 nucleotides matching TRBD1. J lost 6 bases, V lost 6 bases, and 13 bases had no gene match. This CDR3 is built from 16 residues. Germline V CDR1 and CDR2: LGHDT, YNNKEL (reference sequence). The CDR3 sequence: CASSLRGQGKSDGYTF. In DNA, the CDR3 is TGTGCCAGCAGTTTACGGGGACAGGGGAAATCTGATGGCTACACCTTC.

The chain carries TRBV29-1 and TRBJ1-1; no definite D call. The germline gives CDR1 SQVTM, CDR2 ANQGSEA. V was shortened by 5 bases and J by 5 bases, with 9 bases between the two germline ends. The CDR3 totals 11 residues. CDR3 DNA sequence: TGCAGCGTTTTACTGTTGACTGAAGCTTTCTTT. This codes for CSVLLLTEAFF.

The chain carries TRBV18 and TRBJ2-2, with a weak D call TRBD2 (6 bases). V lost 2 bases and J lost 3, with 16 bases in between. The length of the CDR3 is 17 residues. Germline V gene data show CDR1 as KGHSH and CDR2 as LQKENI. CDR3 sequence: CASSPIGIAAYTGELFF. The CDR3 DNA follows: TGTGCCAGCTCACCAATCGGGATAGCGGCCTACACCGGGGAGCTGTTTTTT. The entire variable domain, with the rest obtained from reference TRBV18 and TRBJ2-2, is as follows: NAGVMQNPRHLVRRRGQEARLRCSPMKGHSHVYWYRQLPEEGLKFMVYLQKENIIDESGMPKERFSAEFPKEGPSILRIQQVVRGDSAAYFCASSPIGIAAYTGELFFGEGSRLTVL.

The chain uses TRBV6-5 and TRBJ1-2; no clear D gene. Germline assignment: CDR1 MNHEY and CDR2 SVGAGI. The CDR3 has 12 amino acids. Trimming left V 9 bases short and J 8 bases short, with 16 bases between. In DNA form, the CDR3 reads TGTGCCAGTACTGACTTTGGGGAGGGCTACACCTTC. Protein product: CASTDFGEGYTF.

The CDR3 bases are TGTGCCAGCAGCCAAGGACTTTCGAACACTGAAGCTTTCTTT. Amino acids: CASSQGLSNTEAFF. The chain links TRBV7-9 to TRBJ1-1, with unresolved D. Germline values: CDR1 SEHNR, CDR2 FQNEAQ (reference sequence). V dropped 5 bases and J dropped 1 base, with 11 bases sitting between them. The CDR3 covers 14 residues.

V and J are TRBV7-2 and TRBJ1-6; D call uncertain. The ends were cut back, 2 bases at V and 4 bases at J, with 15 bases in the middle. This CDR3 region has 17 residues. Germline-derived CDR1 and CDR2 are SGHTA and FQGNSA. CDR3: CASSLSRRLNYNSPLHF. In DNA, the CDR3 is TGTGCCAGCAGCTTAAGCCGCAGGCTTAATTATAATTCACCCCTCCACTTT. Full variable domain (missing parts from reference TRBV7-2 and TRBJ1-6): GAGVSQSPSNKVTEKGKDVELRCDPISGHTALYWYRQSLGQGLEFLIYFQGNSAPDKSGLPSDRFSAERTGGSVSTLTIQRTQQEDSAVYLCASSLSRRLNYNSPLHFGNGTRLTVT.

The chain is built from TRBV6-5 and TRBJ1-1, with D possibly matching TRBD1 (6 bases). Trimming pared 2 bases from V and 2 bases from J, leaving 12 bases between. CDR1 is MNHEY, CDR2 SVGAGI, per germline. This CDR3 has 15 amino acids. The CDR3, as DNA: TGTGCCAGCAGTTACGGGGCAGGGGATAACACTGAAGCTTTCTTT. Translating gives CASSYGAGDNTEAFF.

The chain carries TRBV6-6 and TRBJ2-7; possible D gene TRBD1, 5 bases. Trimming took 2 bases from V and 5 from J, leaving 7 bases between them. The CDR3 has 12 residues. The V gene's germline CDR1 is MNHNY and CDR2 SVGAGI (reference sequence). CDR3 protein: CASSYRQNEQYV. In DNA form, the CDR3 reads TGTGCCAGCAGTTACCGACAGAACGAGCAGTACGTC.

The V call is TRBV6-2 or TRBV6-3, the J call TRBJ1-5, with no clear D. Trimming removed 3 bases from V and 1 base from J, with 13 bases in between. Germline CDR1 is MNHEY and CDR2 is SVGEGT. This CDR3 is 16 amino acids long. The CDR3 DNA reads TGTGCCAGCAGTTATGGATTGGGAGGGAGCAATCAGCCCCAGCATTTT. It codes for CASSYGLGGSNQPQHF.

The chain links TRBV5-1 to TRBJ2-2; D gene unclear. Germline CDR1 SGHRS, CDR2 YFSETQ. This CDR3 is built from 16 residues. Trimming left V 0 bases short and J 5 bases short, with 14 bases between. The chain's CDR3 is CASSLGQPGGTGELFF. In DNA form, the CDR3 reads TGCGCCAGCAGCTTGGGCCAGCCAGGTGGGACCGGGGAGCTGTTTTTT.

V usage is TRBV30 and J usage is TRBJ1-1, with TRBD1 identical over 9 bases. Germline assignment: CDR1 GTSNPN and CDR2 SVGIG (reference sequence). The CDR3 is made up of 13 amino acids. V lost 1 base to trimming and J lost 5 bases; unmatched junction nucleotides: 2. In DNA form, the CDR3 reads TGTGCCTGGAGTGCGACAGGGGGAACTGAAGCTTTCTTT. Translated, it gives CAWSATGGTEAFF.

The chain joins TRBV5-1 to TRBJ2-2; 12 bases match TRBD2. Germline V lookup: CDR1 SGHRS, CDR2 YFSETQ. With 0 bases clipped from V and 4 bases from J, the junction kept 4 bases outside the gene matches. The CDR3 spans 17 residues. Here the CDR3 DNA reads TGCGCCAGCAGCTTGGAGACTAGCGGGGGCGGCACCGGGGAGCTGTTTTTT. Translating gives CASSLETSGGGTGELFF.

This rearrangement joins TRBV10-3 to TRBJ1-3; 7 nucleotides align to TRBD1. Germline CDR1 and CDR2: ENHRY and SYGVKD. The CDR3 covers 16 residues. V shed 0 bases and J 4 bases; nucleotides not matched to a gene: 6. CDR3: CAISESDRAYGNTIYF. In nucleotides, the CDR3 is TGTGCCATCAGTGAGTCAGACAGGGCTTACGGAAACACCATATATTTT.

This clone came up once. The rearrangement joins TRBV29-1 to TRBJ1-2; 10 nucleotides line up with TRBD1. Germline CDR1 SQVTM, CDR2 ANQGSEA. V lost 6 bases, J lost 4 bases, and 14 bases stayed unmatched. The CDR3 runs to 16 residues. The CDR3 region is CSVSTPGQGFPYGYTF. CDR3 DNA sequence: TGCAGCGTATCAACCCCGGGACAGGGGTTCCCCTATGGCTACACCTTC.

This clone appeared a single time. V gene TRBV5-1 combines with J gene TRBJ1-2; TRBD1 is a possible D gene (5 bases). The germline CDR1 and CDR2 sequences are SGHRS and YFSETQ. V was pared by 5 bases and J by 0 bases, with 23 bases between. The CDR3 consists of 18 residues. The CDR3, as DNA: TGCGCCAGCAGGGGGGGGGAGACAGACCTCCAGCCTAACTATGGCTACACCTTC. Translation: CASRGGETDLQPNYGYTF. The full variable domain, completed using reference TRBV5-1 and TRBJ1-2, is KAGVTQTPRYLIKTRGQQVTLSCSPISGHRSVSWYQQTPGQGLQFLFEYFSETQRNKGNFPGRFSGRQFSNSRSEMNVSTLELGDSALYLCASRGGETDLQPNYGYTFGSGTRLTVV.

This chain connects TRBV14 to TRBJ1-2, with a possible D match to TRBD1 (6 bases). Trimming cost V 6 bases and J 6 bases, with 20 bases left between them. Germline V gene lookup returns CDR1 SGHDN and CDR2 FVKESK. CDR3 length equals 15 residues. CDR3 sequence (DNA): TGTGCCAGCAGTCCCCTCAGGGGCCTAGGGAATGGCTACACCTTC. This codes for CASSPLRGLGNGYTF.

CDR3: CATSRGLAGNTDTQYF. CDR3 nucleotides: TGTGCCACCAGCAGGGGACTAGCGGGAAACACAGATACGCAGTATTTT. The chain is built from TRBV15 and TRBJ2-3; 13 bases line up with TRBD2. The V segment lost 3 bases and the J segment 2 bases; nucleotides outside the gene matches: 2. Germline CDR1 and CDR2: LNHNV and YYDKDF (reference sequence). This CDR3 region has 16 residues.